This T cell receptor beta chain was obtained from a study of T cells in Graves' hyperthyroidism and ophthalmopathy. Study-wide points: Within blood appeared most thyroid clonotypes that had expanded above 0.001.

Researchers amplified the TCR beta CDR3 regions from RNA transcripts. The TCR CDR3 was amplified in a first-round RT-PCR using the HTBI primer set. TCRdb re-analysed the multiplex PCR reads in MiXCR, keeping a single row per CDR3 protein. The table has hundreds of thousands of distinct CDR3 sequences, around 16% seen once. Worth noting for this clonotype: The target antigen is unknown.

The clonotype was recovered from a young woman with Graves' hyperthyroidism. Input material: blood.

The CDR3 spells CASSQDALKGGTDTQYF. CDR3 DNA sequence: TGCGCCAGCAGCCAAGATGCGCTGAAGGGTGGTACAGATACGCAGTATTTT. The chain joins TRBV4-3 to TRBJ2-3, with D uncertain. Germline-derived CDR1 and CDR2 are LGHNA and YSLEER. The ends were cut back, 0 bases at V and 3 bases at J, with 16 bases in the middle. The length of the CDR3 is 17 residues.